The 29 T cell receptor beta chains below were found in one sample sequenced in a study of human T cells and chemical hapten exposure. Time point meaning: pre-sensitization, week 0. Treatment of the sample: therapeutic diphenylcyclopropenone sensitization with weekly scalp DPC. TCRdb called the RACE reads again in MiXCR, with one record for every CDR3 protein. The sample shows around 250,000 distinct CDR3 sequences, around 9.3% of them seen only once. The material sequenced was whole blood, taken in connection with sensitization to the hapten diphenylcyclopropenone (DPC). These TCRs come from a middle-aged woman with alopecia areata. Some clones in this sample may be carry-over from other donors' samples.

This clonotype has at least ten counts. V usage is TRBV29-1 and J usage is TRBJ2-5; the match to TRBD1 covers 7 bases. The ends lost 8 bases at V and 3 bases at J; junction bases unmatched: 9. Germline V gene data show CDR1 as SQVTM and CDR2 as ANQGSEA. The CDR3 has 13 residues. The CDR3 region has the DNA TGCAGCACCCAGAGGGGGCGGGAAGAGACCCAGTACTTC. Translating gives CSTQRGREETQYF.

This clonotype has more than one count but fewer than ten. The rearrangement links TRBV11-2 to TRBJ2-1; 13 nucleotides match TRBD2. The CDR3 is 15 amino acids. Trimming took 7 bases from V and 7 from J; bases not matched to a gene: 7. Per the germline V gene, CDR1 is SGHAT and CDR2 is FQNNGV. The CDR3 DNA follows: TGTGCCAGCACCCTGGGACTAGCGGGACCGAATGAGCAGTTCTTC. It translates to CASTLGLAGPNEQFF.

The chain uses TRBV20-1 and TRBJ2-7; a possible D gene is TRBD2 (5 bases). V lost 4 bases and J lost 5, with 21 bases in between. This CDR3 spans 15 amino acids. CDR1 is DFQATT and CDR2 is SNEGSKA in the germline V gene (reference sequence). As DNA, the CDR3 is TGCAGTGCTACTAGCCCCCAACGAATCGAGGACGAGCAGTACTTC. Translated, it gives CSATSPQRIEDEQYF.

This chain connects TRBV4-3 to TRBJ1-2, with D perhaps matching TRBD1 (5 bases). The germline V gene encodes CDR1 LGHNA and CDR2 YSLEER. This CDR3 is 14 amino acids long. With 4 bases removed from V and 6 bases from J, the gap between germline ends came to 15 bases. DNA for the CDR3: TGCGCCAGCAGCCCCACAGGCCGTAAAGATGGCTACACCTTC. Its translation is CASSPTGRKDGYTF.

The chain uses TRBV5-6 and TRBJ2-7; no clear D. Between the trimmed V and J ends, which lost 3 bases and 3 bases, there was a span of 13 bases. Germline CDR1 SGHDT, CDR2 YYEEEE. This CDR3 comprises 14 residues. The CDR3: CASSSVGSYYEQYF. CDR3 coding DNA: TGTGCCAGCAGCTCCGTGGGCAGCTACTACGAGCAGTACTTC.

This clonotype was detected a few times. The gene calls are TRBV20-1 and TRBJ1-1, with TRBD1 matching 7 bases. The CDR3 runs 12 residues. The V segment lost 5 bases and the J segment 3 bases; nucleotides outside the gene matches: 3. Germline CDR1 is DFQATT and CDR2 is SNEGSKA (reference sequence). The CDR3 spells CSASDRDTEAFF. The CDR3 bases are TGCAGTGCTTCTGACAGGGACACTGAAGCTTTCTTT.

The rearrangement links TRBV11-2 to TRBJ1-4; possible D gene TRBD1, 6 bases. V lost 1 base to trimming and J lost 5 bases, with 11 bases between them. CDR3 length: 15 residues. Germline V gives CDR1 SGHAT, CDR2 FQNNGV. CDR3 sequence (DNA): TGTGCCAGCAGCTTAGGAGGGGGGAGGAATGAAAAACTGTTTTTT. Translation: CASSLGGGRNEKLFF.

V usage is TRBV6-1 and J usage is TRBJ2-7, with D possibly matching TRBD1 (5 bases). Trimming took 3 bases from V and 4 from J, leaving 10 bases between them. This CDR3 spans 13 amino acids. The germline V gene has CDR1 MNHNS and CDR2 SASEGT. The CDR3 is CASSDLDRYEQYF. The DNA for the CDR3 is TGTGCCAGCAGTGATCTTGACAGATACGAGCAGTACTTC.

In this sample, this clonotype turned up many times. The rearrangement uses TRBV29-1 and TRBJ2-6; D may be TRBD1 or TRBD2 (7 bases each). Trimming stripped 7 bases from V and 0 bases from J, with 22 bases between. CDR1 and CDR2 (germline): SQVTM, ANQGSEA. There are 18 residues in the CDR3. The CDR3 DNA is TGCAGCGCGTTCGTGGGAGGGACAGCCAGCTCTGGGGCCAACGTCCTGACTTTC. Encoded protein: CSAFVGGTASSGANVLTF.

The genes are TRBV20-1 and TRBJ1-1; no firm D call. The V gene's germline CDR1 is DFQATT and CDR2 SNEGSKA (reference sequence). Deletions cut 8 bases from V and 0 bases from J, with 13 bases between. The CDR3 is 13 residues long. In nucleotides, the CDR3 is TGCAGTCCCTATGGACGGATGAACACTGAAGCTTTCTTT. It encodes CSPYGRMNTEAFF.

This chain joins TRBV5-4 and TRBJ1-3, with TRBD1 matching over 8 bases. With V trimmed by 3 bases and J by 4 bases, 9 bases remained unmatched. CDR1 and CDR2 (germline): SGHNT, YYREEE (reference sequence). CDR3 length: 16 amino acids. The CDR3 DNA reads as TGTGCCAGCAGCTCCCCTCCGGGACAGGACGGAAACACCATATATTTT. Residues: CASSSPPGQDGNTIYF.

The chain joins TRBV12-3 or TRBV12-4 to TRBJ1-6; tentatively, D is TRBD1 (6 bases). The CDR3 contains 14 residues. Trimming left V 3 bases short and J 5 bases short, with 8 bases between. The CDR3 DNA reads as TGTGCCAGCAGTTTTAGGACAGATAATTCACCCCTCCACTTT. Translation gives CASSFRTDNSPLHF.

V and J are TRBV6-8 and TRBJ1-6, with D perhaps matching TRBD1 (5 bases). CDR1 is MNHGY, CDR2 SAAAGT, per germline. This CDR3 has 18 residues. The V end lost 6 bases, the J end lost 0 bases, and 18 bases lay between the germline ends. CDR3 protein: CASSTTKNDSSYNSPLHF. Here the CDR3 DNA reads TGTGCCAGCAGCACAACAAAGAACGACAGCTCCTATAATTCACCCCTCCACTTT.

In this sample, this clonotype turned up many times. The chain recombines TRBV2 with TRBJ1-6; 7 bases line up with TRBD1. The CDR3 is 14 residues long. Germline V gene sequence: CDR1 SNHLY, CDR2 FYNNEI. Trimming at V came to 8 bases and at J to 11 bases, leaving 12 bases not matched to a gene. CDR3 in amino acids: CASSLQGQEAPLHF. The CDR3 DNA reads TGTGCCAGCTCACTACAGGGGCAGGAGGCACCCCTCCACTTT.

The chain has TRBV12-3 or TRBV12-4 and TRBJ2-1; 10 bases fit TRBD2. The CDR3 runs 15 residues. The ends lost 3 bases at V and 8 bases at J; junction bases unmatched: 7. The CDR3 protein is CASSFYLAGEDEQFF. CDR3 DNA sequence: TGTGCCAGCAGTTTCTACCTAGCGGGAGAGGATGAGCAGTTCTTC.

The chain couples TRBV5-6 to TRBJ2-1; no clear D gene. From germline, CDR1 is SGHDT and CDR2 YYEEEE. This CDR3 is 11 amino acids long. Trimming removed 1 base at V and 10 bases at J, with 6 bases between. CDR3 DNA sequence: TGTGCCAGCAGCTTGACGGGCGAGCAGTTCTTC. This gives the protein CASSLTGEQFF.

This chain connects TRBV12-3 or TRBV12-4 to TRBJ2-5; TRBD2 matches at 7 bases. This CDR3 has 15 amino acids. J was trimmed by 5 bases and V by 7 bases; bases with no gene match: 13. The CDR3 reads CASTGWGGSHETQYF. The CDR3 DNA reads as TGTGCCAGCACCGGGTGGGGCGGGAGCCACGAGACCCAGTACTTC.

This clonotype came up a few times. V and J are TRBV30 and TRBJ1-5; 8 bases agree with TRBD1. Unmatched junction bases numbered 6, after V lost 8 bases and J lost 6 bases. There are 12 residues in the CDR3. Germline V CDR1 and CDR2: GTSNPN, SVGIG (reference sequence). The CDR3 sequence is CAVGQGLQPQHF. For the CDR3, the DNA is TGTGCCGTTGGACAGGGTCTTCAGCCCCAGCATTTT.

A note on this clonotype: The junction and the germline gene differ at one end; a read error may be behind it. The CDR3 DNA follows: TGTGCCAGCAGGGCGGGGACAGGGGAACAAGACAATTTC. Its translation is CASRAGTGEQDNF. The chain has TRBV12-3 or TRBV12-4 and TRBJ2-7, with TRBD1 matching 10 bases. The CDR3 runs to 13 residues.

This clonotype was detected ten times or more. The chain uses TRBV29-1 and TRBJ2-3, with D perhaps given as TRBD1 or TRBD2 (5 bases each). V lost 0 bases and J lost 2, with 12 bases in between. The CDR3 has 15 residues. Germline CDR1 SQVTM, CDR2 ANQGSEA. DNA for the CDR3: TGCAGCGTTGAAGATCGGGGCCAGACCACAGATACGCAGTATTTT. Residues: CSVEDRGQTTDTQYF.

This sequence joins TRBV7-2 and TRBJ2-5; possibly TRBD1 for D (6 bases). The CDR3 contains 15 residues. V was pared by 4 bases and J by 4 bases, with 16 bases between. Germline CDR1 reads SGHTA; CDR2 reads FQGNSA. The CDR3 DNA follows: TGTGCCAGCAGCTCCACAGGGTATTTGGGAGAGACCCAGTACTTC. This codes for CASSSTGYLGETQYF. Drawing the rest from reference TRBV7-2 and TRBJ2-5, the complete variable domain is GAGVSQSPSNKVTEKGKDVELRCDPISGHTALYWYRQSLGQGLEFLIYFQGNSAPDKSGLPSDRFSAERTGGSVSTLTIQRTQQEDSAVYLCASSSTGYLGETQYFGPGTRLLVL.

The rearrangement joins TRBV9 to TRBJ2-3, with 9 bases fitting TRBD2. The germline CDR1 and CDR2 sequences are SGDLS and YYNGEE. The ends lost 2 bases at V and 2 bases at J; junction bases unmatched: 6. The CDR3 length is 16 residues. This CDR3 reads CASSVLAGAPTDTQYF. CDR3 nucleotides: TGTGCCAGCAGCGTTTTAGCGGGAGCCCCCACAGATACGCAGTATTTT.

At least ten counts were recorded for this clonotype. The chain couples TRBV6-2 or TRBV6-3 to TRBJ2-5; D remains ambiguous. V lost 0 bases, J lost 5 bases, and 7 bases lay in between. Per germline, CDR1 MNHEY and CDR2 SVGEGT. This CDR3 is built from 13 residues. DNA of the CDR3: TGTGCCAGCAGTTACTCGAGACGTGAGACCCAGTACTTC. This gives the protein CASSYSRRETQYF.

The chain carries TRBV5-1 and TRBJ2-1; maybe TRBD1 (5 bases). CDR1 is SGHRS and CDR2 is YFSETQ in the germline V gene. This CDR3 region has 14 residues. The germline V and J ends were trimmed by 0 bases and 1 base, with 5 bases remaining between them. The CDR3: CASSLAGSYNEQFF. In DNA, the CDR3 is TGCGCCAGCAGCTTGGCAGGGTCCTACAATGAGCAGTTCTTC.

This rearrangement joins TRBV29-1 to TRBJ1-1; 9 bases map to TRBD1. In germline, CDR1 is SQVTM, CDR2 ANQGSEA. The CDR3 spans 13 residues. Unmatched junction bases numbered 4, after V lost 4 bases and J lost 4 bases. Here the CDR3 reads CSVGDRDPTEAFF. The CDR3 nucleotides read TGCAGCGTTGGGGACAGGGACCCCACTGAAGCTTTCTTT.

The chain links TRBV10-3 to TRBJ2-1; TRBD1 or TRBD2 may be the D gene (5 bases each). The germline gives CDR1 ENHRY, CDR2 SYGVKD. CDR3 length equals 14 residues. The V end was cut by 0 bases, the J end by 5 bases, with 8 bases between. This CDR3 reads CAISESGTNNEQFF. The DNA for the CDR3 is TGTGCCATCAGTGAGTCCGGGACCAACAATGAGCAGTTCTTC.

This clonotype was observed a handful of times. This rearrangement joins TRBV7-2 to TRBJ2-3; D uncertain. Germline V gene data show CDR1 as SGHTA and CDR2 as FQGNSA. The V end lost 1 base, the J end lost 4 bases, and 18 bases lay between the germline ends. This CDR3 is built from 17 residues. The CDR3 DNA reads as TGTGCCAGCAGCTTAGGGGCCCTTTATTCCGCGGCAGATACGCAGTATTTT. Protein sequence: CASSLGALYSAADTQYF.

CDR3 protein: CASSLMGTTSTDTQYF. CDR3 bases: TGCGCCAGCAGCTTGATGGGGACTACTAGCACAGATACGCAGTATTTT. The rearrangement uses TRBV5-1 and TRBJ2-3; 7 positions match TRBD2. The CDR3 is 16 amino acids. V lost 1 base to trimming and J lost 0 bases; unmatched junction nucleotides: 5. Per the germline V gene, CDR1 is SGHRS and CDR2 is YFSETQ.

This clonotype was detected only a few times. This chain joins TRBV4-2 and TRBJ2-2; D might be TRBD2 (6 bases). Germline V lookup: CDR1 LGHNA, CDR2 YNFKEQ. Trimming left V 1 base short and J 1 base short, with 13 bases between. This CDR3 is 17 amino acids long. The DNA of the CDR3 is TGTGCCAGCAGCCAAGTCGAGCGGGCAAAGAACACCGGGGAGCTGTTTTTT. The encoded protein is CASSQVERAKNTGELFF.